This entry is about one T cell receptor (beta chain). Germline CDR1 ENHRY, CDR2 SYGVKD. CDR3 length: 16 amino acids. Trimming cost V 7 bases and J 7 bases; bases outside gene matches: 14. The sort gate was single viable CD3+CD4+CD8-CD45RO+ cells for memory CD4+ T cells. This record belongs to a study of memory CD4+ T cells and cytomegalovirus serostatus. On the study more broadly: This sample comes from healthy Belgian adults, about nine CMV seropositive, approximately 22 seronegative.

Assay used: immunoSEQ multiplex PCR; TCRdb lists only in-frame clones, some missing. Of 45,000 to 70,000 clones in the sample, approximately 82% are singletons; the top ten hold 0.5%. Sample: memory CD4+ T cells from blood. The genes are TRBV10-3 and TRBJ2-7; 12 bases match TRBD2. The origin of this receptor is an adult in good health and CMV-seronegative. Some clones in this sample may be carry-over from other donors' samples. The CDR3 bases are TGTGCCATCAATTCCCGGACTAGCGGGGACTTGGGGGAGCAGTACTTC. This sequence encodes CAINSRTSGDLGEQYF.